This T cell receptor beta chain derives from a study of blood T cells in healthy people across ages. Then a second PCR, running about 7 to 11 cycles, was carried out with a sample-barcoded 5' primer and a J-beta primer mix. Tags on each cDNA molecule came from a template-switch adaptor with 12 random nucleotides. TCRdb itself ran the 5' RACE reads through MiXCR, one entry per CDR3 protein. The data show roughly 1,500,000 distinct CDR3 sequences, about 35% seen once. J was trimmed by 7 bases and V by 8 bases; bases with no gene match: 9. Germline values: CDR1 MNHNS, CDR2 SASEGT. CDR3 length equals 16 residues.

The receptor was derived from a woman in her 30s in good health. The J gene is TRBJ1-6, the V gene TRBV6-1, with 12 bases that match TRBD1. Sequencing was done on a sample of blood. CDR3 sequence: CASRDRGRTPNSPLHF. As DNA, the CDR3 is TGTGCCAGCCGGGACAGGGGGCGAACCCCCAATTCACCCCTCCACTTT.